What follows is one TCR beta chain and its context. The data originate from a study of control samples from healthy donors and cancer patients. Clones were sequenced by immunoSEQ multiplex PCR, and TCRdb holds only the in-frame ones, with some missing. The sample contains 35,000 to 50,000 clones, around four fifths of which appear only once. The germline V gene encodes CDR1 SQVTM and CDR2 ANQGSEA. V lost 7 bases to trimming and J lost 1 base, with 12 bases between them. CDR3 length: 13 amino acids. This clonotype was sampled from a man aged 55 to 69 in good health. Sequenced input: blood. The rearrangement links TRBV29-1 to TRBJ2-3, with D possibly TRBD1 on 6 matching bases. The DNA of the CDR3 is TGCAGCGACTCAGGGGTCCGCACAGATACGCAGTATTTT. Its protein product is CSDSGVRTDTQYF.